The following is a TCR beta chain sequence with its context. The CDR3 totals 15 residues. The germline CDR1 and CDR2 sequences are SNHLY and FYNNEI. With 4 bases removed from V and 0 bases from J, the gap between germline ends came to 10 bases. Study processing details: Reference gene primer amplification gave nucleated cell count estimates. Generated by immunoSEQ multiplex PCR, the TCRdb table keeps only in-frame clones and is missing some. That table gives V, J and clone size, and the DNA gave D and trimming. The sample contains 150,000 to 200,000 clones, around four fifths of which appear only once. The entry originates in a study of blood T cell repertoires in COVID-19. On the study more broadly: The analysed material was cDNA or gDNA that came from T cells, B-cell-depleted T cells, or PBMCs.

The chain links TRBV2 to TRBJ1-5; D possibly corresponds to TRBD1 (5 bases). This TCR was recovered from a woman older than 75 with active or convalescent COVID-19. Sequenced input: peripheral blood. CDR3 coding DNA: TGTGCCAGCAGTGCCGACAGACTTAGCAATCAGCCCCAGCATTTT. Residues: CASSADRLSNQPQHF.